Detailed here is one T cell receptor beta chain. The junction had 9 bases not matched to a gene; V was cut back by 3 bases and J by 8 bases. The germline V gene encodes CDR1 MRHNA and CDR2 SNTAGT. The CDR3 is 14 residues long. The data were taken from a study of blood T cell repertoires in COVID-19. Here immunoSEQ multiplex PCR was the method, and the copy in TCRdb shows in-frame clones only, minus some. The table lists 300,000 to 400,000 clones, roughly 90% of them singletons. V gene TRBV6-4 combines with J gene TRBJ1-2, with TRBD1 identical over 7 bases. Sequencing input: peripheral blood. The receptor was isolated from a woman in her twenties or thirties with COVID-19, enrolled during active disease. The CDR3 here is CASSESGETGGYTF. The CDR3 nucleotides read TGTGCCAGCAGTGAATCGGGGGAGACAGGGGGCTACACCTTC.